The present T cell receptor (beta chain) was sequenced within a study of blood T cell repertoires in COVID-19. Trimming cost V 5 bases and J 1 base, with 14 bases left between them. This CDR3 spans 15 amino acids. The germline V gene encodes CDR1 LGHDT and CDR2 YNNKEL (reference sequence). Repertoires were generated with immunoSEQ multiplex PCR, while TCRdb's copy carries only in-frame clones and drops some. The table has 190,000 or so clones, 70% to 90% seen once. The V gene is TRBV3-1 (or the pseudogene TRBV3-2), the J gene TRBJ1-1; a possible D gene is TRBD1 (6 bases). What was sequenced was peripheral blood. This sequence originates from a man aged 35 to 55 with active or convalescent COVID-19. The CDR3 sequence is CASSGGGARNTEAFF. The CDR3 coding sequence is TGTGCCAGCAGCGGTGGGGGCGCGAGGAACACTGAAGCTTTCTTT.